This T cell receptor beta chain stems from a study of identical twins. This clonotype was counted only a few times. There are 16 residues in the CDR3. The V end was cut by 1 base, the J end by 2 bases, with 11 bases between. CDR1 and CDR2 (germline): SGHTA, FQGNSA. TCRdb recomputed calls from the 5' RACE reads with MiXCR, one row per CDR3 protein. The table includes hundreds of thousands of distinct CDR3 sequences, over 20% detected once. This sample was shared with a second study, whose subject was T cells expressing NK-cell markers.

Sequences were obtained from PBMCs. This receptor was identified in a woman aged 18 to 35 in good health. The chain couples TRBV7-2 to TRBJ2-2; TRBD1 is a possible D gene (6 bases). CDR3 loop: CASSLGGGFNTGELFF. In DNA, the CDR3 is TGTGCCAGCAGCTTAGGAGGGGGTTTCAACACCGGGGAGCTGTTTTTT.